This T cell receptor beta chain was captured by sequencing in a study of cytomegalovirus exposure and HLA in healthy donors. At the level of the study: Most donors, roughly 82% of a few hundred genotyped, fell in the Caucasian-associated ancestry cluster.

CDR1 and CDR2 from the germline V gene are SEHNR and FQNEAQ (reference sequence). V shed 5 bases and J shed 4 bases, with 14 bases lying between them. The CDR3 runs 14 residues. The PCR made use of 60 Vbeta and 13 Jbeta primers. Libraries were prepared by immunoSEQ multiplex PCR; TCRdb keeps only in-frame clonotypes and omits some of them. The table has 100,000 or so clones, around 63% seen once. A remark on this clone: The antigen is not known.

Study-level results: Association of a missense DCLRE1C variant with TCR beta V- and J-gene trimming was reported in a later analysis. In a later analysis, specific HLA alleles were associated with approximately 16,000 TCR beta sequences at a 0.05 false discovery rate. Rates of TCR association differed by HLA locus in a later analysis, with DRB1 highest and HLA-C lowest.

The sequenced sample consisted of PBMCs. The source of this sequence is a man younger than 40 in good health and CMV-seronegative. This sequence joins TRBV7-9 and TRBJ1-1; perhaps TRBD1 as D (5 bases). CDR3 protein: CASSDNTGGTEAFF. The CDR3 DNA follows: TGTGCCAGCAGCGATAATACGGGGGGCACTGAAGCTTTCTTT.